A selection of T cell receptor beta chains follows, all from one sample in a study of regulatory T cells in long-lasting Graves disease. MiXCR, run by TCRdb on the multiplex PCR reads, gives a single entry per CDR3 protein. The data contain approximately 350,000 distinct CDR3 sequences, around 15% of them singletons. These same data were also listed under a study on T cells in Graves' hyperthyroidism and ophthalmopathy.

Material: peripheral blood mononuclear cells (PBMCs), obtained at new diagnosis, from a patient treated with antithyroid drugs. Receptors were obtained from a woman aged 18-29 years with Graves disease. Both conserved end residues are part of each CDR3. D genes are given only for firm matches. Rows give clone size only sometimes, using once, few, many, or a class for an expanded clone.

j_call | v_call | clone_size | d_call | cdr3_nt | cdr3_aa
TRBJ1-3 | TRBV12-3/TRBV12-4 | few | - | TGTGCCAGCAGTTTCCCCCTTGGAAACACCATATATTTT | CASSFPLGNTIYF
TRBJ2-2 | TRBV12-3/TRBV12-4 | - | - | TGTGCCAGCGCCAGGGGAGGAACCGGGGAGCTGTTTTTT | CASARGGTGELFF
TRBJ2-5 | TRBV10-2 | few | - | TGCGCCAGCAGTGAAAAAGAGACCCAGTACTTC | CASSEKETQYF
TRBJ1-1 | TRBV13 | few | - | TGTGCCAGCAGCTCTGGAGGAAGCGTTGAAGCTTTCTTT | CASSSGGSVEAFF
TRBJ2-1 | TRBV6-1 | many | TRBD2 | TGTGCCAGCAGTCCCTCTCCATTGGCGGGAGGGCCGGGTGAGCAGTTCTTC | CASSPSPLAGGPGEQFF
TRBJ2-7 | TRBV24-1 | - | - | TGTGCCACCAGTGATTTGAGGTCCGACAGGAGCTCCTACGAGCAGTACTTC | CATSDLRSDRSSYEQYF
TRBJ2-7 | TRBV7-3 | many | - | TGTGCCAGCAGACCTCGGGATTCCCCCTACGAGCAGTACTTC | CASRPRDSPYEQYF
TRBJ1-3 | TRBV7-6 | - | - | TGTGCCAGCAGCCCCCGACTTCGGGCCACAACATCTGGAAACACCATATATTTT | CASSPRLRATTSGNTIYF
TRBJ2-2 | TRBV18 | many | - | TGTGCCAGCTCACCCCAACCCCTACTGAGGACCGGGGAGCTGTTTTTT | CASSPQPLLRTGELFF
TRBJ2-5 | TRBV7-9 | few | TRBD2 | TGTGCCAGCAGCTTAGATCTAGCGGGAGCGGAGACCCAGTACTTC | CASSLDLAGAETQYF
TRBJ1-1 | TRBV2 | many | - | TGTGCCAGCAGTGAAGAAGGTCAGATCACTGAAGCTTTCTTT | CASSEEGQITEAFF
TRBJ2-7 | TRBV7-9 | - | TRBD2 | TGTGCCAGCAGCCAGGGATCGGGACTAGCGGGGTACGAGCAGTACTTC | CASSQGSGLAGYEQYF
TRBJ2-7 | TRBV5-1 | many | - | TGTGCCAGCAGCCTCACGACAGGCTCCTACGAGCAGTACTTC | CASSLTTGSYEQYF
TRBJ2-7 | TRBV28 | many | - | TGTGCGGCTGGGGGAATCTACGAGCAGTACTTC | CAAGGIYEQYF
TRBJ2-7 | TRBV20-1 | many | TRBD2 | TGCAGTGCGTACAGGGCGGGAGGCCCCTACGAGCAGTACTTC | CSAYRAGGPYEQYF
TRBJ2-7 | TRBV18 | many | - | TGTGCCAGCTCACCTGTGGACAACTCCTACGAGCAGTACTTC | CASSPVDNSYEQYF
TRBJ1-5 | TRBV2 | many | - | TGTGCCAGCAGTGTCATGGGGGATACATCCGACCCCCAGCATTTT | CASSVMGDTSDPQHF
TRBJ2-2 | TRBV7-9 | - | - | TGTGCCAGCAGCTTAGTACAAAGACCCGGGGAGCTGTTTTTT | CASSLVQRPGELFF
TRBJ1-1 | TRBV6-1 | many | TRBD1 | TGTGCCAGCAGTACTCGACAGGGGGGCACTGAAGCTTTCTTT | CASSTRQGGTEAFF
TRBJ2-1 | TRBV29-1 | - | - | TGCAGCGGTGAACGGGGGATTGGTAATGAGCAGTTCTTC | CSGERGIGNEQFF
TRBJ2-2 | TRBV7-8 | - | TRBD1 | TGTGCCAGCAGCTTAGACTCGACAGGGCGAACCGGGGAGCTGTTTTTT | CASSLDSTGRTGELFF
TRBJ2-1 | TRBV20-1 | few | TRBD1 | TGCAGTGCTGGGACAGGATACAATGAGCAGTTCTTC | CSAGTGYNEQFF
TRBJ2-5 | TRBV3-1 | once | TRBD2 | TGTGCCAGCAGCCCCGGGACTAGCGAAGAGACCCAGTACTTC | CASSPGTSEETQYF
TRBJ1-2 | TRBV15 | few | TRBD1 | TGTGCCACCAGCGCCCGGGACAGGGCTTATGGCTACACCTTC | CATSARDRAYGYTF
TRBJ2-5 | TRBV29-1 | many | TRBD2 | TGCAGCGTTGTTTTAGCGGGAGTGGGAGAGACCCAGTACTTC | CSVVLAGVGETQYF
TRBJ2-1 | TRBV19 | few | - | TGTGCCAGTAGTATTACCAGACGCTCCTACAATGAGCAGTTCTTC | CASSITRRSYNEQFF
TRBJ2-5 | TRBV3-1 | many | - | TGTGCCAGCAGCCAGACAGGACAAGAGACCCAGTACTTC | CASSQTGQETQYF
TRBJ1-5 | TRBV18 | many | - | TGTGCCAGCTCACCACAGGGTCCAGCCAATCAGCCCCAGCATTTT | CASSPQGPANQPQHF
TRBJ2-2 | TRBV24-1 | few | TRBD1 | TGTGCCACCAGTTCGGTACAGGGGGAAAGTAAAACCGGGGAGCTGTTTTTT | CATSSVQGESKTGELFF
TRBJ2-7 | TRBV10-3 | - | - | TGTGCCATCAGTGACGTGGCAGGGGGGGTCTACGAGCAGTACTTC | CAISDVAGGVYEQYF
TRBJ2-3 | TRBV12-3/TRBV12-4 | many | TRBD1 | TGTGCCAGCAGGGGACAGGTCACAGATACGCAGTATTTT | CASRGQVTDTQYF
TRBJ1-2 | TRBV9 | many | - | TGTGCCAGCAGCGTCGGCCCGAACTATGGCTACACCTTC | CASSVGPNYGYTF
TRBJ1-6 | TRBV6-2/TRBV6-3 | - | TRBD1 | TGTGCCAGCAGCCGAGGGACAGGAAATTCACCCCTCCACTTT | CASSRGTGNSPLHF
TRBJ1-5 | TRBV10-2 | few | - | TGCGCCAGCAGTGTGGAGAGGCAGGGGAATCAGCCCCAGCATTTT | CASSVERQGNQPQHF
TRBJ2-5 | TRBV20-1 | many | - | TGCAGTGCTCTTCAGGAGACCCAGTACTTC | CSALQETQYF
TRBJ2-1 | TRBV3-1 | many | - | TGTGCCAGCAGCCAAGGGGAAGTGAGTGAGCAGTTCTTC | CASSQGEVSEQFF
TRBJ2-1 | TRBV10-3 | many | - | TGTGCCATCAGTGATAAGGGGACTGGGACCTACAATGAGCAGTTCTTC | CAISDKGTGTYNEQFF
TRBJ2-4 | TRBV10-3 | - | - | TGTGCCATCAGTGACAGGGGCCTGCTACGAGCCAAAAACATTCAGTACTTC | CAISDRGLLRAKNIQYF
TRBJ2-1 | TRBV25-1 | few | TRBD2 | TGTGCCAGCAGTGATGAAAGGTTATCTGCTAGCGGGAGTTTTAGAAATGAGCAGTTCTTC | CASSDERLSASGSFRNEQFF
TRBJ2-1 | TRBV7-9 | many | - | TGTGCCAGCAGCTTAGTTGGACGGGAAAACAATGAGCAGTTCTTC | CASSLVGRENNEQFF
TRBJ2-3 | TRBV6-1 | many | - | TGTGCCAGCAGTGACTACACAGATACGCAGTATTTT | CASSDYTDTQYF
TRBJ2-5 | TRBV19 | - | TRBD2 | TGTGCCAGTAGTATCTCCGGACTAGCGAGAGAGACCCAGTACTTC | CASSISGLARETQYF
TRBJ1-6 | TRBV12-3/TRBV12-4 | - | - | TGTGCCAGCACCCAAGCGGCGGTGACAAATAATTCACCCCTCCACTTT | CASTQAAVTNNSPLHF
TRBJ2-5 | TRBV2 | many | - | TGTGCCAGCAGTGAAGTAAGGGAGACCCAGTACTTC | CASSEVRETQYF
TRBJ1-5 | TRBV20-1 | - | - | TGCAGTGCTATCCTGGACAGAAATCAGCCCCAGCATTTT | CSAILDRNQPQHF
TRBJ2-1 | TRBV7-3 | - | TRBD2 | TGTGCCAGCCGGGGGGGGGGACCATACAATGAGCAGTTCTTC | CASRGGGPYNEQFF
TRBJ2-4 | TRBV27 | - | TRBD2 | TGTGCCAGCAGTCTACGACTAGCGGGAGTTGAGTACTTC | CASSLRLAGVEYF
TRBJ1-6 | TRBV29-1 | - | - | TGCAGCGTTGCTTTGGGGGCGCATTCACCCCTCCACTTT | CSVALGAHSPLHF
TRBJ1-1 | TRBV30 | many | - | TGTGCCTGGAGTATTGACGGGAACACTGAAGCTTTCTTT | CAWSIDGNTEAFF
TRBJ2-7 | TRBV7-2 | - | TRBD1 | TGTGCCAGCAGCTTAGACCCAGGGGGCGTCGACGAGCAGTACTTC | CASSLDPGGVDEQYF